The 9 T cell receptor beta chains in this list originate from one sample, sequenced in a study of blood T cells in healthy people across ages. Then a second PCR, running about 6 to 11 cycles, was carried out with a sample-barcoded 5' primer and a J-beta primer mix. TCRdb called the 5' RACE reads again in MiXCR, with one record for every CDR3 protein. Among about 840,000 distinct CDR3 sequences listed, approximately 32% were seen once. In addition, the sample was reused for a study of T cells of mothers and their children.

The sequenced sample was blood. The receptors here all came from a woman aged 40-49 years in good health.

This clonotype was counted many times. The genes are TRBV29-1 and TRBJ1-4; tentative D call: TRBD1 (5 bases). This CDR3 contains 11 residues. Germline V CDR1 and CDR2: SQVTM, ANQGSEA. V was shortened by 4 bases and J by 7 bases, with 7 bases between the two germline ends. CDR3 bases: TGCAGCGTTGGAGGGGCTGAAAAACTGTTTTTT. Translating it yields CSVGGAEKLFF. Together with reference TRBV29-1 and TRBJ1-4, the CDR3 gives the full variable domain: SAVISQKPSRDICQRGTSLTIQCQVDSQVTMMFWYRQQPGQSLTLIATANQGSEATYESGFVIDKFPISRPNLTFSTLTVSNMSPEDSSIYLCSVGGAEKLFFGSGTQLSVL.

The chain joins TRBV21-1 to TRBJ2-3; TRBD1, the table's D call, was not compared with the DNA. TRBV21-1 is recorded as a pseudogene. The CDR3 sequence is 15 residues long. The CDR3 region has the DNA TGTGCCAGAGGGTTAAGGGGGGTATTCACAGATACGCAGTATTTT. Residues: CARGLRGVFTDTQYF.

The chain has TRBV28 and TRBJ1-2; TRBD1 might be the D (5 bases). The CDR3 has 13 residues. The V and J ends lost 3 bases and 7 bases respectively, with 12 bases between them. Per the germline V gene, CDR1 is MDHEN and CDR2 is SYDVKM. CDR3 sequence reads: CASSFRGPPGYTF. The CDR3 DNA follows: TGTGCCAGCAGTTTTAGGGGACCCCCTGGCTACACCTTC.

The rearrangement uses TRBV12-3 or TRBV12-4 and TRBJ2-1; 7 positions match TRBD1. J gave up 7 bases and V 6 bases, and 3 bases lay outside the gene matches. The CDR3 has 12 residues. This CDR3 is CASRQTGNEQFF. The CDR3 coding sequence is TGTGCCAGCAGGCAGACAGGGAATGAGCAGTTCTTC.

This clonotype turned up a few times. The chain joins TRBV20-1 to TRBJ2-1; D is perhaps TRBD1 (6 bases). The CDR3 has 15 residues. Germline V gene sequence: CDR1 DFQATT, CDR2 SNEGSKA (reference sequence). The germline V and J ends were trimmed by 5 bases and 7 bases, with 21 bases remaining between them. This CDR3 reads CSASGWSPRGNEQFF. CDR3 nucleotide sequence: TGCAGTGCTTCCGGGTGGAGTCCGAGGGGGAATGAGCAGTTCTTC.

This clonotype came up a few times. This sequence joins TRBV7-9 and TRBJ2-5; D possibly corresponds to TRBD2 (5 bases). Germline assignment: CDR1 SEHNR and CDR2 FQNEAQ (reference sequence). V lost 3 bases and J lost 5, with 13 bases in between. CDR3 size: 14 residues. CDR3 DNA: TGTGCCAGCAGCTTTCGGGGTCGAGGGGAGACCCAGTACTTC. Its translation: CASSFRGRGETQYF.

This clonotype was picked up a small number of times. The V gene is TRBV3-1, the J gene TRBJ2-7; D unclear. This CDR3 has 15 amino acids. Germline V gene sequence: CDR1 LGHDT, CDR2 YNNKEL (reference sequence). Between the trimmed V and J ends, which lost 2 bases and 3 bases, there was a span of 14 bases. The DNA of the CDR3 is TGTGCCAGCAGCCAACAACCCGGGCCCTTCTACGAGCAGTACTTC. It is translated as CASSQQPGPFYEQYF.

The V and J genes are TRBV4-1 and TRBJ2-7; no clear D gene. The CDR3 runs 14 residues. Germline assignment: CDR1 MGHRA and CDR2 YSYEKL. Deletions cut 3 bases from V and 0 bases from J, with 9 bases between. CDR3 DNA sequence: TGCGCCAGCAGCCAGTTGACGGCCTCCTACGAGCAGTACTTC. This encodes CASSQLTASYEQYF.

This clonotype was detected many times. In nucleotides, the CDR3 is TGTGCCATCCCTCAGGGACACTATACATCCTACGAGCAGTACTTC. The encoded protein is CAIPQGHYTSYEQYF. The chain joins TRBV7-3 to TRBJ2-7; a weak D match, TRBD1 (6 bases). Trimming shortened V by 10 bases and J by 1 base, and 20 bases separated the two germline ends. Per germline, CDR1 SGHTA and CDR2 FQGTGA. The CDR3 is 15 amino acids.